Detailed here is one T cell receptor (beta chain). What this receptor recognizes is not known. Base quality data are lacking; no much larger clone is found one base away. This sample is drawn from a study of T cell responses to AZD1222 COVID-19 vaccine (dated by TCRdb to the early 2020s). Context from the whole study: Because spike-specific TCR depth and breadth did not differ between the two schedules, AZD1222 recipients who got a second dose at roughly 4 weeks were pooled with those who got a second dose at roughly 12 weeks. Trial participants were enrolled by age into 18-55, 56-69 and 70-plus year subgroups, with approximately 150, 28 and 58 TCR-sequenced participants respectively. TCR sequencing was performed for roughly 240 trial participants, of whom 200 to 220 were given two doses of AZD1222 and some 25 were given two doses of MenACWY control vaccine. Beyond this particular receptor, the publication reports: Participants were mostly white British and included more females than males, and it was suggested by the authors that clonal diversity may have been underestimated. Because no day 14 peak-response samples were available, repertoires were characterized only after the peak T cell response. Reportedly, close to half of the unique spike-specific TCRs recognized epitopes lying outside the regions that are mutated in the B.1.351 and B.1.1.7 variants. Only five or six AZD1222 recipients were SARS-CoV-2 seropositive at baseline, limiting conclusions about previously exposed vaccinees. Spike-specific TCR breadth and depth rose significantly after two AZD1222 doses compared with day 0 and with MenACWY recipients. In the small 56-69-year group, the increase in depth fell short of significance, most likely because of low power. The whole spike protein was spanned by vaccine-associated CD4 TCRs, and dominant responses were seen in regions 160-218 and 743-854.

The sample's time point label, decoded: baseline before first vaccination. Samples from vaccinated people were obtained from the UK trials COV001 and COV002, which included a single-blind randomized controlled phase 2/3 trial of AZD1222 (ChAdOx1 nCoV-19) in healthy adults. For TCRbeta chain sequencing, PBMC samples were collected from trial participants at day 0 and at day 28 after the second dose. The CDR3 regions of human TCRbeta chains were subjected to immunosequencing. As for how the authors treated the data: TCRs in the repertoires were compared against a reference library of SARS-CoV-2-specific TCRs that had been generated with the MIRA antigen-specificity platform. Breadth was defined as the fraction of unique TCRs that were SARS-CoV-2-associated. Depth was defined as the fraction of total T cells that were SARS-CoV-2-associated. Using the MIRA data, each spike-specific TCR was assigned both to the spike region to which the TCR was reactive and to a CD4 or CD8 class. Log10-transformed breadth and depth values were compared by one-way ANOVA with Sidak's multiple comparisons tests. As stored in TCRdb, this immuneACCESS dataset retains in-frame rearrangements with V and J assigned. A fraction of the clones does not appear; measured against another copy, unresolved V genes explain less than half of the discrepancy, and the remainder lacks a known reason. D and trimming come from the DNA, and the V and J calls and clone size come from that table. Here the sample has about 130,000 clones; 88% occur a single time. The top ten clonotypes cover 7.5% to 8% of the sample.

Germline trimming amounts to 0 bases on V and 5 bases on J, with 6 as the count of junction bases outside the gene matches. The germline V gene provides CDR1 SGHDT and CDR2 YYEEEE. There are 15 amino acids in the CDR3, from cysteine to phenylalanine inclusive. The CDR3 DNA has 45 bases and is translated from base 1. The sequenced sample was peripheral blood, obtained on day 0 of AZD1222 vaccination. This chain joins TRBV5-6 to TRBJ2-7, with 9 middle bases fitting TRBD1. The source of this sequence is an adult in good health. The bases read TGTGCCAGCAGCTTGGTTGGACAGGGGCTAAACGAGCAGTACTTC. This translates into CASSLVGQGLNEQYF. The full variable domain, completed from the reference TRBV5-6 and TRBJ2-7 proteins outside the CDR3, reads DAGVTQSPTHLIKTRGQQVTLRCSPKSGHDTVSWYQQALGQGPQFIFQYYEEEERQRGNFPDRFSGHQFPNYSSELNVNALLLGDSALYLCASSLVGQGLNEQYFGPGTRLTVT.